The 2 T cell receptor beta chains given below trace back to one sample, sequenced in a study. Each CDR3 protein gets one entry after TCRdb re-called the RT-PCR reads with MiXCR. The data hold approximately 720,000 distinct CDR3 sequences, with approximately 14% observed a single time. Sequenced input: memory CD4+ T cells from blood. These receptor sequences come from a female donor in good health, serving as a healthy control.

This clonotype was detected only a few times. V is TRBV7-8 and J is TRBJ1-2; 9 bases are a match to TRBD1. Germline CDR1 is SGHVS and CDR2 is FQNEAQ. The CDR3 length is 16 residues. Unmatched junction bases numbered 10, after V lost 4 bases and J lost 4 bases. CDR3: CASSSRDRAFSYGYTF. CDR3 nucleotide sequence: TGTGCCAGCAGCTCACGGGACAGGGCTTTTAGCTATGGCTACACCTTC.

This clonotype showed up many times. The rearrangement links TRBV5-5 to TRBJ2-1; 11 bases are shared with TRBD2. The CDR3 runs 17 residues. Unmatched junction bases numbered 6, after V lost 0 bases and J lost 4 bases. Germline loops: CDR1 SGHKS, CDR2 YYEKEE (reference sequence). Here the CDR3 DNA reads TGTGCCAGCAGCTTGGGGACTAGCGGGCAGGGGTACAATGAGCAGTTCTTC. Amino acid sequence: CASSLGTSGQGYNEQFF.